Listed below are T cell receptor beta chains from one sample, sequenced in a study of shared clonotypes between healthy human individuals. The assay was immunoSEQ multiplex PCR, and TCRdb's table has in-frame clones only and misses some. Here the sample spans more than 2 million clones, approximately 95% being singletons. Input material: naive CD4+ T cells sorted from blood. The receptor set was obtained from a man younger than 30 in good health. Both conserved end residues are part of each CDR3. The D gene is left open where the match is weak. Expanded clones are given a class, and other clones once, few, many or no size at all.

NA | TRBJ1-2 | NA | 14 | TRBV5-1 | TGCGCCAGCAGCTTGGTCGGACAGAGCTATGGCTACACCTTC | CASSLVGQSYGYTF
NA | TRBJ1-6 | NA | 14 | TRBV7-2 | TGTGCCAGCAGGGGGGGGGATGTTAAATCACCCCTCCACTTT | CASRGGDVKSPLHF
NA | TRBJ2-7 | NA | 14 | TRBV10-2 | TGCGCCAGCAGACCCGCAGGGGTGCCTTACGAGCAGTACTTC | CASRPAGVPYEQYF
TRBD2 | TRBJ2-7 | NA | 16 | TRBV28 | TGTGCCAGCAGTTTGGTCCGTGGCGGGGGGTCGAACGAGCAGTACTTC | CASSLVRGGGSNEQYF
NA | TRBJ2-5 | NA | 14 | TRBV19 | TGTGCCAGTAGCAGAGGGGGGGTCCAAGAGACCCAGTACTTC | CASSRGGVQETQYF
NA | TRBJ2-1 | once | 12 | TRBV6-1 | TGTGCCAGCAGTGAGGACCCTCCTGAGCAGTTCTTC | CASSEDPPEQFF
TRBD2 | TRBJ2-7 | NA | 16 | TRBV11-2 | TGTGCCAGCAGCCAAGGGACTAGAGGGGGCTCCTACGAGCAGTACTTC | CASSQGTRGGSYEQYF
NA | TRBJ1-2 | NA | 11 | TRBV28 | TGTGCCACCATAGGGAGTTCTGGCTACACCTTC | CATIGSSGYTF
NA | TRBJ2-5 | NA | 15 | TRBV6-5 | TGTGCCAGCAGTTACCGACGGACCTTCCAAGAGACCCAGTACTTC | CASSYRRTFQETQYF
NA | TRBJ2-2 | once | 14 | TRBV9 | TGTGCCAGCAACGGGGACTTTAACACCGGGGAGCTGTTTTTT | CASNGDFNTGELFF